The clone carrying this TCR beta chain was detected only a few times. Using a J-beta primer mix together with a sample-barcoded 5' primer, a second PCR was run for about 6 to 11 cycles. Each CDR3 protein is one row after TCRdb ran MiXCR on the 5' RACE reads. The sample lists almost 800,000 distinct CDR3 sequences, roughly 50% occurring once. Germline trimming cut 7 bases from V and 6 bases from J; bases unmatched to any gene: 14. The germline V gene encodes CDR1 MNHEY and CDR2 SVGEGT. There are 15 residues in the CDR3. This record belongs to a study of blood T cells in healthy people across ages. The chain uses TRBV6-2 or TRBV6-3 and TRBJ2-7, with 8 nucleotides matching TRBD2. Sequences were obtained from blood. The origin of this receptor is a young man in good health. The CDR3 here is CASKLVSGSVSEQYF. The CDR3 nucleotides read TGTGCCAGCAAATTAGTAAGCGGGAGTGTCAGCGAGCAGTACTTC.